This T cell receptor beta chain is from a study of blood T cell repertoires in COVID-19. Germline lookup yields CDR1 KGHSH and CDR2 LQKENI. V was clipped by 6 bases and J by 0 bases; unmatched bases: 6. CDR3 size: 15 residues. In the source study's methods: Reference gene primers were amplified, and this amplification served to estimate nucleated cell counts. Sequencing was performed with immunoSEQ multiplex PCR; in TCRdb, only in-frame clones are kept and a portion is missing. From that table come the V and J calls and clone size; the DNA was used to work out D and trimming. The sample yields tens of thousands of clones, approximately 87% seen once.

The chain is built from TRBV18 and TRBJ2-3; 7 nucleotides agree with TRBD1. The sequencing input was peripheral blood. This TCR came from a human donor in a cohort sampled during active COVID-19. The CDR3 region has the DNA TGTGCCAGCTCCCGAGGACAGGTTAGCACAGATACGCAGTATTTT. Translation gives CASSRGQVSTDTQYF.